These T cell receptor beta chains were read from a single sample in a study of cytomegalovirus exposure and HLA in healthy donors. Method: immunoSEQ multiplex PCR; TCRdb's copy keeps in-frame clones and lacks some. The table has some 140,000 clones, around 77% seen once. Sequenced: PBMCs. These receptors were collected from a man aged 25-45 years in good health. The CDR3 runs from the conserved cysteine through the conserved F or W. The D gene is left open where the match is weak.

D: -; J: TRBJ1-5; V: TRBV28; CDR3: CASSLWGPIGQAQHF
D: -; J: TRBJ2-1; V: TRBV18; CDR3: CASSPPYSRYNEQFF
D: -; J: TRBJ2-5; V: TRBV7-9; CDR3: CASSFRAGLTETQYF
D: TRBD1; J: TRBJ1-2; V: TRBV7-2; CDR3: CASSNRDRNGYTF
D: -; J: TRBJ2-2; V: TRBV5-1; CDR3: CASSLAPGTGELFF
D: TRBD1; J: TRBJ2-1; V: TRBV9; CDR3: CASRGQAYNEQFF
D: -; J: TRBJ2-3; V: TRBV21-1; CDR3: CASSKTSGTDTQYF
D: -; J: TRBJ1-1; V: TRBV19; CDR3: CASSIGQNMNTEAFF
D: TRBD2; J: TRBJ2-3; V: TRBV30; CDR3: CAWIGPGGDTQYF
D: -; J: TRBJ2-2; V: TRBV21-1; CDR3: CASRKSGTGGISTGELFF
D: TRBD1; J: TRBJ1-1; V: TRBV7-6; CDR3: CASSARQGGDTEAFF
D: TRBD2; J: TRBJ2-1; V: TRBV2; CDR3: CASSLSGLAGHEQFF
D: -; J: TRBJ1-5; V: TRBV12-5; CDR3: CASGEVPGAGVKPQHF
D: TRBD1; J: TRBJ1-2; V: TRBV27; CDR3: CASSPQGGNYGYTF
D: TRBD2; J: TRBJ2-3; V: TRBV28; CDR3: CASSTLAGQLISTDTQYF
D: -; J: TRBJ1-5; V: TRBV2; CDR3: CASSEGPFDISNQPQHF
D: TRBD1; J: TRBJ2-5; V: TRBV7-2; CDR3: CASSSMGQGETQYF
D: -; J: TRBJ1-5; V: TRBV14; CDR3: CASSQQGGGNQPQHF
D: TRBD2; J: TRBJ2-7; V: TRBV7-3; CDR3: CASSVSGSPLDEQYF
D: TRBD2; J: TRBJ2-1; V: TRBV7-9; CDR3: CASSPRTSGGQVNEQFF
D: TRBD2; J: TRBJ2-1; V: TRBV29-1; CDR3: CSVLAGGPDEQFF
D: TRBD1; J: TRBJ2-1; V: TRBV5-1; CDR3: CASRPGGAYNEQFF
D: -; J: TRBJ2-1; V: TRBV30; CDR3: CAWSVLGGEQFF
D: -; J: TRBJ2-1; V: TRBV2; CDR3: CASSEASPFNEQFF
D: TRBD2; J: TRBJ2-7; V: TRBV7-3; CDR3: CASSRSGAGSYEQYF
D: -; J: TRBJ2-3; V: TRBV7-2; CDR3: CASSYESYTQYF
D: TRBD1; J: TRBJ2-5; V: TRBV10-3; CDR3: CAISESGQGASETQYF
D: -; J: TRBJ1-1; V: TRBV9; CDR3: CASSPRSGVWQNTEAFF
D: -; J: TRBJ2-2; V: TRBV11-3; CDR3: CASSLGASTGELFF